Below, 5 T cell receptor beta chains from the same sample are listed, as sequenced in a study of T cell repertoires in cytomegalovirus infection. In TCRdb, the reads were re-called with MiXCR into one record per CDR3 protein. The sample yields 150,000 to 200,000 distinct CDR3 sequences, around 14% seen once. Sequencing input: PBMCs. The receptors here all came from a human donor in good health (CMV status not recorded). Some clones in this sample may be carry-over from other donors' samples.

The chain uses TRBV4-3 and TRBJ2-1; D is unclear. This CDR3 spans 16 amino acids. With 0 bases removed from V and 0 bases from J, the gap between germline ends came to 9 bases. The germline gives CDR1 LGHNA, CDR2 YSLEER. The CDR3 is CASSQEAVSSYNEQFF. The CDR3, as DNA: TGCGCCAGCAGCCAAGAGGCGGTTAGCTCCTACAATGAGCAGTTCTTC.

This sequence joins TRBV12-3 or TRBV12-4 and TRBJ1-5, with D possibly being TRBD1 (5 bases). The ends were cut back, 7 bases at V and 7 bases at J, with 14 bases in the middle. The CDR3 is 13 amino acids. In DNA, the CDR3 is TGTGCCAGCACTTGGGGGGAGGGACAGCCCCAGCATTTT. It specifies CASTWGEGQPQHF.

This clonotype came up many times. This rearrangement joins TRBV7-9 to TRBJ2-7; no clear D gene. CDR3 length: 13 amino acids. Germline-derived CDR1 and CDR2 are SEHNR and FQNEAQ (reference sequence). Trimming removed 4 bases at V and 0 bases at J, with 7 bases between. CDR3 nucleotide sequence: TGTGCCAGCAGCTATGGTTCCTCCTACGAGCAGTACTTC. This gives the protein CASSYGSSYEQYF. Looking up the rest from reference TRBV7-9 and TRBJ2-7 gives the full variable domain: DTGVSQNPRHKITKRGQNVTFRCDPISEHNRLYWYRQTLGQGPEFLTYFQNEAQLEKSRLLSDRFSAERPKGSFSTLEIQRTEQGDSAMYLCASSYGSSYEQYFGPGTRLTVT.

This chain uses TRBV25-1 with TRBJ1-2, with D possibly being TRBD1 (6 bases). The CDR3 extends over 15 amino acids. Trimming cost V 6 bases and J 3 bases, with 17 bases left between them. Germline CDR1 is MGHDK and CDR2 is SYGVNS. The CDR3 DNA reads TGTGCCAGCAGCGCTCCCGAACAGGGTTACTATGGCTACACCTTC. Its protein is CASSAPEQGYYGYTF.

This clonotype has only a few counts. This chain connects TRBV5-1 to TRBJ2-6; 8 bases line up with TRBD1. V was clipped by 3 bases and J by 0 bases; unmatched bases: 5. This CDR3 spans 17 amino acids. Germline V CDR1 and CDR2: SGHRS, YFSETQ. Here the CDR3 DNA reads TGCGCCAGCAGCTACCGGGACAGGAGCTCTGGGGCCAACGTCCTGACTTTC. This encodes CASSYRDRSSGANVLTF. The whole variable domain, filled in from reference TRBV5-1 and TRBJ2-6, reads KAGVTQTPRYLIKTRGQQVTLSCSPISGHRSVSWYQQTPGQGLQFLFEYFSETQRNKGNFPGRFSGRQFSNSRSEMNVSTLELGDSALYLCASSYRDRSSGANVLTFGAGSRLTVL.